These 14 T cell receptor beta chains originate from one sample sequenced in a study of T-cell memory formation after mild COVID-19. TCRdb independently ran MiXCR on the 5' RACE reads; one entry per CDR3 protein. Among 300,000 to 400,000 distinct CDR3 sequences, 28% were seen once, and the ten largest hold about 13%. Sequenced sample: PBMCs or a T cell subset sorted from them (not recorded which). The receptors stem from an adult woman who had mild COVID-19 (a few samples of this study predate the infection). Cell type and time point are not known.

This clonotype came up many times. CDR3 coding DNA: TGCAGTGCTAGAAGGGCGGGACTAGCGGGGGGCTATTCCTACGAGCAGTACTTC. This gives the protein CSARRAGLAGGYSYEQYF. The V call is TRBV20-1, the J call TRBJ2-7, with TRBD2 identical over 15 bases. This CDR3 has 18 amino acids. The V and J ends lost 2 bases and 1 base, in that order; junction bases with no gene match: 9. Germline assignment: CDR1 DFQATT and CDR2 SNEGSKA (reference sequence).

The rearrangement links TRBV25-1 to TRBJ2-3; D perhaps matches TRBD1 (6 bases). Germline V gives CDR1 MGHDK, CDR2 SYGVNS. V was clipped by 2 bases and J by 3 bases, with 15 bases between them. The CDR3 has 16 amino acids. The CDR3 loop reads CASSETYGRGTDTQYF. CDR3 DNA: TGTGCCAGCAGTGAAACGTATGGCAGGGGTACAGATACGCAGTATTTT.

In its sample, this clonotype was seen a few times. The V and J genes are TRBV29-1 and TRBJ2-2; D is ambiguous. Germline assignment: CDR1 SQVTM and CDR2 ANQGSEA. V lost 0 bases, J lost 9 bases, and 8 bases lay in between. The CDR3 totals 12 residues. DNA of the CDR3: TGCAGCGTTGAAGATCGATTCCGGGAGCTGTTTTTT. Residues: CSVEDRFRELFF.

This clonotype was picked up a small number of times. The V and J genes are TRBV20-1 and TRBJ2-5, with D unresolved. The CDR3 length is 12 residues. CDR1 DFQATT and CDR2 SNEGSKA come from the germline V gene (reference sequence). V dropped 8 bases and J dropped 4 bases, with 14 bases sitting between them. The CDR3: CSLGPAGETQYF. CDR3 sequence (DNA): TGCAGTCTGGGCCCTGCAGGAGAGACCCAGTACTTC.

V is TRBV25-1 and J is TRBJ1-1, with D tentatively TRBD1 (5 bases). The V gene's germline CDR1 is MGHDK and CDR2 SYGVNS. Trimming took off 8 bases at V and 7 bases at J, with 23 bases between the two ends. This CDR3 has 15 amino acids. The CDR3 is CASDWTRPTGCEAFF. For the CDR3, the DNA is TGTGCCAGCGATTGGACACGACCAACCGGTTGTGAAGCTTTCTTT.

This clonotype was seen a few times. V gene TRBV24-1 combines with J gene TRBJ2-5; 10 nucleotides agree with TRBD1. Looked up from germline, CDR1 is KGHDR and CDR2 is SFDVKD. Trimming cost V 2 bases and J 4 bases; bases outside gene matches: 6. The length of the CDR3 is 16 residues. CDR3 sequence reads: CATSDYGTGDGETQYF. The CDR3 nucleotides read TGTGCCACCAGTGATTATGGGACAGGGGATGGAGAGACCCAGTACTTC.

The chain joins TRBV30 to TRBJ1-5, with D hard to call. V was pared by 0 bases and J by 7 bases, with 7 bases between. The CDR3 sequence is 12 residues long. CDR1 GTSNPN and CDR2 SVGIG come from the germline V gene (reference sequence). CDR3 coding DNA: TGTGCCTGGAGTGTACAAGGGCAGCCCCAGCATTTT. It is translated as CAWSVQGQPQHF.

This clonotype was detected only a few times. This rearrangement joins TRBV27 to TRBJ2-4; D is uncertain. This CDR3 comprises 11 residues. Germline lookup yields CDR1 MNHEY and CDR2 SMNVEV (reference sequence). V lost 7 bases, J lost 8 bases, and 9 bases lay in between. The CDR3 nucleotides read TGTGCCAGCAATCAGTTGGACATTCAGTACTTC. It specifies CASNQLDIQYF.

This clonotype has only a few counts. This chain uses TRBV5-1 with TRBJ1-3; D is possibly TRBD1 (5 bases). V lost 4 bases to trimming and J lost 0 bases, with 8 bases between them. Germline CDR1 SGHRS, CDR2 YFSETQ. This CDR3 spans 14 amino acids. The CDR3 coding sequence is TGCGCCAGCAGCCTGGACATCTCTGGAAACACCATATATTTT. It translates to CASSLDISGNTIYF.

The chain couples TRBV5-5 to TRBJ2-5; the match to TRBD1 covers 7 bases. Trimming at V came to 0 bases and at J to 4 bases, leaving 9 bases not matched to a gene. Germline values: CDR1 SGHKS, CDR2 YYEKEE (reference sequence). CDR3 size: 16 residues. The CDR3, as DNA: TGTGCCAGCAGCTTGGGGGCAGCTAGGGGGCCAGAGACCCAGTACTTC. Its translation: CASSLGAARGPETQYF.

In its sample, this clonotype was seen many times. The CDR3 coding sequence is TGTGCCAGCAGTGTTACTAGCGGGAGCGATGAGCAGTTCTTC. It codes for CASSVTSGSDEQFF. This chain links TRBV2 with TRBJ2-1; 11 positions agree with TRBD2. CDR3 size: 14 residues. Germline CDR1 reads SNHLY; CDR2 reads FYNNEI. V trimming: 4 bases; J trimming: 8 bases; junction bases outside the gene matches: 4.

The CDR3 protein is CASSFLGGGVETQYF. In DNA, the CDR3 is TGTGCCAGCAGTTTTCTTGGGGGGGGCGTTGAGACCCAGTACTTC. J is TRBJ2-5 and V is TRBV27, with a possible D match to TRBD2 (7 bases). The CDR3 covers 15 residues. V was shortened by 3 bases and J by 5 bases, with 16 bases between the two germline ends. Germline V gene sequence: CDR1 MNHEY, CDR2 SMNVEV (reference sequence).

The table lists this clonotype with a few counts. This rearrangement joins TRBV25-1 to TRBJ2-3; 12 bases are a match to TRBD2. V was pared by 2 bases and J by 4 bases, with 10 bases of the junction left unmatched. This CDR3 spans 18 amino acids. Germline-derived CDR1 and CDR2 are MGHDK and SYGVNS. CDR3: CASSELAGGPGYADTQYF. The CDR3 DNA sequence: TGTGCCAGCAGTGAACTAGCGGGAGGGCCTGGGTATGCAGATACGCAGTATTTT.

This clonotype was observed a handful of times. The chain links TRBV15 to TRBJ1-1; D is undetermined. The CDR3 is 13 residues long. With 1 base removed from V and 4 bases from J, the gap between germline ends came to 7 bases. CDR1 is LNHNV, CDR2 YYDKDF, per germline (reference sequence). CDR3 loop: CATSRARGTEAFF. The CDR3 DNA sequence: TGTGCCACCAGCAGAGCTCGGGGCACTGAAGCTTTCTTT.